The entry below describes one TCR beta chain. This sample stems from a study of blood T cell repertoires in COVID-19. Study as a whole: Whether acute or convalescent, the COVID-19 samples came from the United States, Italy and Spain. From T cells, B-cell-depleted T cells, or PBMCs came the material, which was cDNA or gDNA.

Per the original data handling: Quantification of nucleated cells was approximated via reference gene primer amplification. TCRdb's copy holds only in-frame clones and misses some; the assay was immunoSEQ multiplex PCR. V and J calls and clone size are given by that table; D and trimming were obtained from the DNA. The data show roughly 280,000 clones, with 80% to 90% seen just once and roughly 1.9% held by the top ten. From germline, CDR1 is MGHRA and CDR2 YSYEKL. The CDR3 totals 17 residues. The J segment lost 7 bases and the V segment lost 1 base, leaving 10 bases of the junction unmatched. The chain joins TRBV4-1 to TRBJ1-5; 10 bases map to TRBD1. The sequencing input was peripheral blood. The TCR sequence derives from a man under 40 with active or convalescent COVID-19. The CDR3 region has the DNA TGCGCCAGCAGCCAAGTCGAGACAGGGGGCTTGGGGCAGCCCCAGCATTTT. It is translated as CASSQVETGGLGQPQHF.